This TCR beta chain originates from a study of blood T cell repertoires in COVID-19. Study background: The samples span acute and convalescent COVID-19 from the United States, Italy and Spain. In each case, the material was cDNA or gDNA derived from T cells, B-cell-depleted T cells, or PBMCs.

How the authors handled the data: Amplification of reference gene primers provided the estimated nucleated cell counts. The repertoire was sequenced with immunoSEQ multiplex PCR; TCRdb's copy has only in-frame clones and lacks some. V, J and clone size derive from that table, while D and trimming were established from the DNA sequence. The table includes 90,000 to 130,000 clones, around 82% detected once. This CDR3 has 14 residues. The ends were cut back, 0 bases at V and 7 bases at J, with 13 bases in the middle. In germline, CDR1 is SGHNT, CDR2 YYREEE (reference sequence). Sequencing input: peripheral blood. This rearrangement joins TRBV5-4 to TRBJ1-2, with D maybe TRBD1 (6 bases). The receptor was isolated from a woman in her sixties with acute or convalescent COVID-19. Here the CDR3 reads CASSLGTAHSGYTF. The CDR3 nucleotides are TGTGCCAGCAGCTTGGGGACAGCCCACTCTGGCTACACCTTC.